The 8 T cell receptor beta chains presented below share a single source sample, sequenced in a study of cytomegalovirus exposure and HLA in healthy donors. Assay: immunoSEQ multiplex PCR; the TCRdb copy retains only in-frame clones and omits some. This sample yields roughly 60,000 clones, of which 90% to 97% are seen a single time; approximately 0.95% belongs to the top ten. The source material was PBMCs. The receptors derive from a man aged 18 to 29 in good health and CMV-seronegative.

V and J are TRBV6-5 and TRBJ2-5; 9 bases line up with TRBD1. Germline values: CDR1 MNHEY, CDR2 SVGAGI. This CDR3 comprises 14 residues. The V and J ends lost 6 bases and 3 bases, in that order; junction bases with no gene match: 5. CDR3: CASRPDRGEETQYF. The DNA of the CDR3 is TGTGCCAGCAGACCCGACAGGGGGGAAGAGACCCAGTACTTC.

V and J are TRBV6-1 and TRBJ2-7; D is possibly TRBD2 (6 bases). The CDR3 loop spans 14 amino acids. CDR1 MNHNS and CDR2 SASEGT come from the germline V gene. With 3 bases removed from V and 4 bases from J, the gap between germline ends came to 13 bases. The CDR3 nucleotides are TGTGCCAGCAGTGACATCGGGGGTTCTTACGAGCAGTACTTC. This gives the protein CASSDIGGSYEQYF.

The rearrangement joins TRBV28 to TRBJ1-5, with D unresolved. V was trimmed by 5 bases and J by 9 bases, leaving 20 bases between them. Germline values: CDR1 MDHEN, CDR2 SYDVKM. The CDR3 totals 15 residues. CDR3 sequence reads: CASSPVSGLGWPQHF. The CDR3 DNA follows: TGTGCCAGCAGTCCCGTTTCAGGCCTTGGTTGGCCCCAGCATTTT.

The chain carries TRBV5-1 and TRBJ2-2, with 10 bases matching TRBD2. Germline V gene data show CDR1 as SGHRS and CDR2 as YFSETQ. This CDR3 contains 17 residues. The V gene end was trimmed by 8 bases and the J gene end by 4 bases; junction bases not matched to a gene: 14. The CDR3 sequence is CARKRTSGNPSTGELFF. DNA for the CDR3: TGCGCCAGAAAGAGGACTAGCGGAAACCCTAGCACCGGGGAGCTGTTTTTT.

The chain uses TRBV5-1 and TRBJ2-1, with 7 positions matching TRBD2. The V gene's germline CDR1 is SGHRS and CDR2 YFSETQ. J was trimmed by 4 bases and V by 4 bases; bases with no gene match: 5. The CDR3 consists of 14 residues. CDR3 DNA sequence: TGCGCCAGCAGCCCTAGCGGAAATTACAATGAGCAGTTCTTC. As protein: CASSPSGNYNEQFF.

The chain recombines TRBV4-1 with TRBJ1-4; a possible D gene is TRBD1 (5 bases). V lost 4 bases to trimming and J lost 4 bases, with 13 bases between them. This CDR3 region has 15 residues. Germline loops: CDR1 MGHRA, CDR2 YSYEKL. CDR3 sequence reads: CASSRVAGFNEKLFF. The CDR3 bases are TGCGCCAGCAGCCGAGTAGCAGGGTTTAATGAAAAACTGTTTTTT.

CDR3 protein: CASSSRAPEEEKLFF. In nucleotides, the CDR3 is TGTGCCAGCAGCTCCCGGGCCCCGGAGGAGGAAAAACTGTTTTTT. The V call is TRBV7-9, the J call TRBJ1-4, with D uncertain. CDR1 is SEHNR and CDR2 is FQNEAQ in the germline V gene (reference sequence). Trimming shortened V by 4 bases and J by 8 bases, and 17 bases separated the two germline ends. This CDR3 spans 15 amino acids.

The V and J genes are TRBV7-9 and TRBJ2-1; no clear D. The germline V gene encodes CDR1 SEHNR and CDR2 FQNEAQ (reference sequence). This CDR3 has 11 amino acids. The V and J ends lost 4 bases and 13 bases respectively, with 11 bases between them. DNA for the CDR3: TGTGCCAGCAGCTCTTCGCCAGGTCAGTTCTTC. Translating gives CASSSSPGQFF.